This TCR beta chain was identified in a study of blood T cells in healthy people across ages. Study observations and caveats: Among long-lived donors, naive CD4+ cells were more numerous and diversity higher than in aged donors.

The CDR3 loop spans 16 amino acids. V lost 6 bases to trimming and J lost 2 bases, with 14 bases between them. From germline, CDR1 is MNHEY and CDR2 SMNVEV (reference sequence). A second roughly 6 to 12 cycle PCR used barcoded and J-beta primers. TCRdb re-derived calls from the 5' RACE reads in MiXCR, one entry per CDR3 protein. The sample consists of about 670,000 distinct CDR3 sequences, roughly half of them appearing once. Details on this clonotype: Its antigen is still unknown. It may be a read error: a sequence one base away is much more abundant.

Each individual donor underwent a draw of ten milliliters of peripheral blood. Each sample used at least 6.5 million PBMCs. This receptor was identified in a woman of 80 years or more in good health. J is TRBJ1-6 and V is TRBV27, with D uncertain. The source material was blood. The CDR3 bases are TGTGCCAGCAGGCCGCAGTTGGGAACCTATAATTCACCCCTCCACTTT. It yields the protein CASRPQLGTYNSPLHF.